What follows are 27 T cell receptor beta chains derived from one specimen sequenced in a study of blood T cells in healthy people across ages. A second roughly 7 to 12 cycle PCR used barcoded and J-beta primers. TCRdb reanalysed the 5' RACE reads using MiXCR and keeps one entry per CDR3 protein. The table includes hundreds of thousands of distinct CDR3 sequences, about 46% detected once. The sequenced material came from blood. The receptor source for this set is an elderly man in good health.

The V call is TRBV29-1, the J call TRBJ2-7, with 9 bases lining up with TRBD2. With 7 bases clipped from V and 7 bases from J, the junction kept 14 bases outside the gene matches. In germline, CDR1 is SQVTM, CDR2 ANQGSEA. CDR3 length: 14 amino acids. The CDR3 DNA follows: TGCAGCGGAGAACTTAGCGGGAGCTACAATGAGCAGTACTTC. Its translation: CSGELSGSYNEQYF.

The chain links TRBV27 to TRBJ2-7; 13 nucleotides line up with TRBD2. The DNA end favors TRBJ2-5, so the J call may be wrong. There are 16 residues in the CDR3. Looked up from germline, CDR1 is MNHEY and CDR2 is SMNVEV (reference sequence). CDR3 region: CASSPDRLAGGETQYF. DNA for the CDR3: TGTGCCAGCAGCCCGGACAGACTAGCGGGAGGCGAGACCCAGTACTTC.

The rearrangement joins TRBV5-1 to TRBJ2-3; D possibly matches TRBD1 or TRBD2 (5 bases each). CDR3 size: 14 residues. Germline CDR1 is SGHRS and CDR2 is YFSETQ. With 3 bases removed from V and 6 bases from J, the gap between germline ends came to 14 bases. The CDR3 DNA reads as TGCGCCAGCAGCTCCCTCTCTGGGGGTGATACGCAGTATTTT. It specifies CASSSLSGGDTQYF. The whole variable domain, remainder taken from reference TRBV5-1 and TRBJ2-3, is KAGVTQTPRYLIKTRGQQVTLSCSPISGHRSVSWYQQTPGQGLQFLFEYFSETQRNKGNFPGRFSGRQFSNSRSEMNVSTLELGDSALYLCASSSLSGGDTQYFGPGTRLTVL.

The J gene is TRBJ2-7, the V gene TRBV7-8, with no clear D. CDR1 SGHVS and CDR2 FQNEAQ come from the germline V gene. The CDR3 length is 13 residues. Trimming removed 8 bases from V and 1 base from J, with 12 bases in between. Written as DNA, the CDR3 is TGTGCCAGCGTAGACGTTTCTTCCTACGAGCAGTACTTC. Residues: CASVDVSSYEQYF.

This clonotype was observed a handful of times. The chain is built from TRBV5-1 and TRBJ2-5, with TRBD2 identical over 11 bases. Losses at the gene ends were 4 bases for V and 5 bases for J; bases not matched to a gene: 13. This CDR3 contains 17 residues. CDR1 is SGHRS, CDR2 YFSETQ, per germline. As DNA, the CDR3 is TGCGCCAGCAGCCAAGGGACTAGCGGAGTTCGTACGGAGACCCAGTACTTC. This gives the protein CASSQGTSGVRTETQYF.

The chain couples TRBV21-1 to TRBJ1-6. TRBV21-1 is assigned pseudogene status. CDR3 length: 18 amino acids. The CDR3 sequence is CAGALLYAVGTYNSPLHF. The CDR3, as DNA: TGTGCCGGCGCCCTTCTATACGCGGTCGGAACCTATAATTCACCCCTCCACTTT.

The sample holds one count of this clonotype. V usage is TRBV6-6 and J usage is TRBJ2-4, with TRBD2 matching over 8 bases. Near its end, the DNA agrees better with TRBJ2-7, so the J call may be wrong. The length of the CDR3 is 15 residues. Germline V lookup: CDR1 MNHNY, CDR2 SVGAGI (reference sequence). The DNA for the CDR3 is TGTGCCAGCAGTTACTCGAAAGGGCGGGAGGACGAGCAGTACTTC. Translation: CASSYSKGREDEQYF.

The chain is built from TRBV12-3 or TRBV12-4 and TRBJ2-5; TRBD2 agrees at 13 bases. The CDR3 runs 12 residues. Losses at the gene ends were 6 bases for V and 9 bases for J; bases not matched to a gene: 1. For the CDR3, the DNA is TGTGCCAGCAGAACTAGCGGGAGGGCCCAGTACTTC. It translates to CASRTSGRAQYF.

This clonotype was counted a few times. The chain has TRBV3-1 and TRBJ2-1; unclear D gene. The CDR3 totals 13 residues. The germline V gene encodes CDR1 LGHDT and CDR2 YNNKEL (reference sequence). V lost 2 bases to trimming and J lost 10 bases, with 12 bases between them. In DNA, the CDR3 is TGTGCCAGCAGCCAACCCCCAGTAGGGGAGCAGTTCTTC. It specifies CASSQPPVGEQFF.

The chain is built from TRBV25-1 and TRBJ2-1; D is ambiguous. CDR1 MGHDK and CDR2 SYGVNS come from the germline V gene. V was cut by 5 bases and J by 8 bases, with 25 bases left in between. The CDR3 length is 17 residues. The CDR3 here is CASSPQHGRSPWDEQFF. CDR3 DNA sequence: TGTGCCAGCAGTCCACAACACGGGCGGTCTCCTTGGGATGAGCAGTTCTTC.

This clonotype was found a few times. The DNA of the CDR3 is TGTGCCAGCAGTATAACAGGGGGGAGCTCCTACGAGCAGTACTTC. This translates into CASSITGGSSYEQYF. V and J are TRBV27 and TRBJ2-7; 8 bases fit TRBD1. Germline CDR1 reads MNHEY; CDR2 reads SMNVEV (reference sequence). The V gene end was trimmed by 5 bases and the J gene end by 0 bases; junction bases not matched to a gene: 6. CDR3 length: 15 residues.

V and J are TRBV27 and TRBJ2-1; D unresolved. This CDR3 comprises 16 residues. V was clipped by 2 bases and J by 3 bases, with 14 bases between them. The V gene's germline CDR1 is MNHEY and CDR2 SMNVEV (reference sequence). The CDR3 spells CASSLMGRAYYNEQFF. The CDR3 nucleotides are TGTGCCAGCAGTTTAATGGGTCGGGCATACTACAATGAGCAGTTCTTC.

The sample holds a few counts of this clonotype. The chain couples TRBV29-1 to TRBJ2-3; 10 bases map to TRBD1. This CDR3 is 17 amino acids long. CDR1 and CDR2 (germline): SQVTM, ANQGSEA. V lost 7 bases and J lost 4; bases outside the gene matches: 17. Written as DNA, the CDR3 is TGCAGCGCCTCCTCCCCGGGACAGGGGTCGCGGGCAGATACGCAGTATTTT. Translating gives CSASSPGQGSRADTQYF.

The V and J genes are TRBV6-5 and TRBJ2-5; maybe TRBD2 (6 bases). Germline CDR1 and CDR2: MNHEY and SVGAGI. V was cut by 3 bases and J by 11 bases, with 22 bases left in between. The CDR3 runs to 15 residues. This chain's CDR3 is CASSYPGMRTGEQYF. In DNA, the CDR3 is TGTGCCAGCAGTTATCCCGGAATGCGAACGGGGGAGCAGTACTTC.

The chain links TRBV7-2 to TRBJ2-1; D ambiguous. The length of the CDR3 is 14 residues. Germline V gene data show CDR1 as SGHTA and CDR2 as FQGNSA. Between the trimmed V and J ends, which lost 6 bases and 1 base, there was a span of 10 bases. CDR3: CASREPASYNEQFF. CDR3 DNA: TGTGCCAGCAGGGAGCCAGCATCCTACAATGAGCAGTTCTTC.

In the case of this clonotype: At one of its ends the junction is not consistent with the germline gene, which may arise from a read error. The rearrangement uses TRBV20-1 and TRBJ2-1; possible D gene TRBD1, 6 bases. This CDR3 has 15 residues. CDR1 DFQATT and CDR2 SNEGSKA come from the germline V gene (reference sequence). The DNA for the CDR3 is TGCAGTGCTAGAGACGATGGACAGATTTACAGTGAGCAGTTCTTC. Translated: CSARDDGQIYSEQFF.

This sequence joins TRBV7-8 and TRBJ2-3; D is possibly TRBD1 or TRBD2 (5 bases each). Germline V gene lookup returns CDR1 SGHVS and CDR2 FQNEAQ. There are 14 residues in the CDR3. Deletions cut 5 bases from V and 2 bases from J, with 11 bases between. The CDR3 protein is CASSRGRFTDTQYF. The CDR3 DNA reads TGTGCCAGCAGCCGGGGCCGATTCACAGATACGCAGTATTTT.

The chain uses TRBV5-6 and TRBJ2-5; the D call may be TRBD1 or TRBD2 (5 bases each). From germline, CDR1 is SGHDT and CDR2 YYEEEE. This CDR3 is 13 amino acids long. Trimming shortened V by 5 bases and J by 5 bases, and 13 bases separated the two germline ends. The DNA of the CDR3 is TGTGCCAGCAGAGAGAGGGGTGCGGAGACCCAGTACTTC. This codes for CASRERGAETQYF.

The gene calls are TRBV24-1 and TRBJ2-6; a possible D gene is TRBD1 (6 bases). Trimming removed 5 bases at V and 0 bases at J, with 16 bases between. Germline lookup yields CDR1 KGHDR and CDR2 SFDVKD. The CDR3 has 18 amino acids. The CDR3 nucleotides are TGTGCCACCAGTGTCCATGGGACAACTGTCTCTGGGGCCAACGTCCTGACTTTC. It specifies CATSVHGTTVSGANVLTF.

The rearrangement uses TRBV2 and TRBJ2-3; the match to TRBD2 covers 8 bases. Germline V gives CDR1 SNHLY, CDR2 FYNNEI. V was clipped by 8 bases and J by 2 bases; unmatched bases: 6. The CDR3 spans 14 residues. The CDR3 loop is CASSTSDYTDTQYF. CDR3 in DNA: TGTGCCAGCTCGACTAGCGACTACACAGATACGCAGTATTTT.

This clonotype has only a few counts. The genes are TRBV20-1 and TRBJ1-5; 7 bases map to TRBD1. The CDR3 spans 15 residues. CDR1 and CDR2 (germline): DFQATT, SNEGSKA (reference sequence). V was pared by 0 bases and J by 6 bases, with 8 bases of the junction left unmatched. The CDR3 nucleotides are TGCAGTGCTAGAGAGTGGGACAGACGTGGTCAGCCCCAGCATTTT. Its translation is CSAREWDRRGQPQHF.

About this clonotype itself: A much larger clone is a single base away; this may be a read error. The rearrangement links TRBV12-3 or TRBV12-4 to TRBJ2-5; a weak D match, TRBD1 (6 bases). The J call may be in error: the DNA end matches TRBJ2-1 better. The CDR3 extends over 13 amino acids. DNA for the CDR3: TGTGCCAGCAGGGGGACACCCCAAGAGACCCAGTTCTTC. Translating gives CASRGTPQETQFF.

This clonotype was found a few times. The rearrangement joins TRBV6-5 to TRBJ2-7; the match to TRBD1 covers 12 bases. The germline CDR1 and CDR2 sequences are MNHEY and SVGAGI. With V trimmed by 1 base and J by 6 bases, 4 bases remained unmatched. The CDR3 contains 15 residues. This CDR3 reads CASSYWGTGGSEQYF. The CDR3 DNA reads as TGTGCCAGCAGTTACTGGGGGACAGGGGGCTCCGAGCAGTACTTC.

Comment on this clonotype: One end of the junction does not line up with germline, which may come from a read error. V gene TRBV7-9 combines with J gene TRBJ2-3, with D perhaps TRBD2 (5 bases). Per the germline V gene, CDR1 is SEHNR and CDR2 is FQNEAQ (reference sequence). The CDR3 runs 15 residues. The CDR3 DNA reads TGTACCAGCAGCTTAGTCCGGTCTAGCACAGATACACAGTATTTT. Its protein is CTSSLVRSSTDTQYF.

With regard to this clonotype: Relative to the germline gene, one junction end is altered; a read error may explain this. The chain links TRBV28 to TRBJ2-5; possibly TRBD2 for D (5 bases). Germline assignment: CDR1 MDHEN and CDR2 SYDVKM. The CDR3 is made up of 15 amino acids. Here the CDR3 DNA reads TGTGTCAGCAGTTTCGCCAGGAGGTTTCAAGAGACCCAGTACTTC. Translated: CVSSFARRFQETQYF.

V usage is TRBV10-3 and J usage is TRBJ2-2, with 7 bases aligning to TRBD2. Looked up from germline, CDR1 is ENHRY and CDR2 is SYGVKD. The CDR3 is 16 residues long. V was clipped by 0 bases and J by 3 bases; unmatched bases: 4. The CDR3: CAISESDREDTGELFF. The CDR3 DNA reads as TGTGCCATCAGTGAGTCGGATCGGGAGGACACCGGGGAGCTGTTTTTT.

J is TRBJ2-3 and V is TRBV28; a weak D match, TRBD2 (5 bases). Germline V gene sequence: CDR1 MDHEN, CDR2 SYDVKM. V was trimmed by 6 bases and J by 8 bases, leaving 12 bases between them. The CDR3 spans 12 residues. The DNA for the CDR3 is TGTGCCAGCAGCGAAAGAGGGCGTACGCAGTATTTT. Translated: CASSERGRTQYF.